These T cell receptor beta chains were read from a single sample in a study of T cells in Graves' hyperthyroidism and ophthalmopathy. TCRdb recomputed calls from the multiplex PCR reads with MiXCR, one row per CDR3 protein. The data hold roughly 61,000 distinct CDR3 sequences, with about 50% observed a single time. The source material was blood. The receptor source for this set is a woman aged 60 to 75 with Graves' ophthalmopathy. The conserved cysteine and the conserved F or W are not part of the CDR3 here. Each record gives: CDR3 protein, V gene.

CDR3aa: ASSSGPPCTEAF
v_gene: TRBV7-3

CDR3aa: ASSNGTGNLRNQPRH
v_gene: TRBV6-2/TRBV6-3

CDR3aa: ASSQERVSGGPNSPLH
v_gene: TRBV4-1

CDR3aa: ASGLLRTGTEAF
v_gene: TRBV28

CDR3aa: ARGQGTDQPQH
v_gene: TRBV2

CDR3aa: ASSLLRERAYEQY
v_gene: TRBV13

CDR3aa: ATSVWWSEQY
v_gene: TRBV24-1

CDR3aa: ASSEGQGGPGELF
v_gene: TRBV2

CDR3aa: ASSQGLGPLETQY
v_gene: TRBV7-6

CDR3aa: ASSMGQGPTDTQY
v_gene: TRBV5-1

CDR3aa: ASSTGENTEAF
v_gene: TRBV7-9

CDR3aa: ASSVRGGGRTGELF
v_gene: TRBV9

CDR3aa: ASSPYRNDEQY
v_gene: TRBV7-3

CDR3aa: ATSSYLAGGRIDTQY
v_gene: TRBV15

CDR3aa: ASSLEGIYEQY
v_gene: TRBV7-2

CDR3aa: ASSLGLGLNTEAF
v_gene: TRBV5-5

CDR3aa: ASSDPRGLAGGRGQTDTQY
v_gene: TRBV6-5

CDR3aa: ASSLAAGGGYT
v_gene: TRBV2

CDR3aa: ASSLGIAGRKNSPLH
v_gene: TRBV7-2

CDR3aa: ASSLARGSGETQY
v_gene: TRBV11-2

CDR3aa: SAGTSGKNIQY
v_gene: TRBV20-1

CDR3aa: ASSLRGANGYT
v_gene: TRBV2

CDR3aa: SAQAEGDQPQY
v_gene: TRBV20-1

CDR3aa: ASRNIGGTGELF
v_gene: TRBV5-1

CDR3aa: ASSVGQSEAF
v_gene: TRBV5-1

CDR3aa: ATGIYEQY
v_gene: TRBV24-1

CDR3aa: ASTDGVTGANVLT
v_gene: TRBV5-1

CDR3aa: ASSPGTGGAGT
v_gene: TRBV10-2

CDR3aa: ATSRWTATDTQY
v_gene: TRBV15

CDR3aa: ASSSLGAGNQPQH
v_gene: TRBV10-1

CDR3aa: ATSRAPGTYEQY
v_gene: TRBV15

CDR3aa: ASSSQVRWGDNEQF
v_gene: TRBV7-6

CDR3aa: ASSPRGTGSFYEQY
v_gene: TRBV14